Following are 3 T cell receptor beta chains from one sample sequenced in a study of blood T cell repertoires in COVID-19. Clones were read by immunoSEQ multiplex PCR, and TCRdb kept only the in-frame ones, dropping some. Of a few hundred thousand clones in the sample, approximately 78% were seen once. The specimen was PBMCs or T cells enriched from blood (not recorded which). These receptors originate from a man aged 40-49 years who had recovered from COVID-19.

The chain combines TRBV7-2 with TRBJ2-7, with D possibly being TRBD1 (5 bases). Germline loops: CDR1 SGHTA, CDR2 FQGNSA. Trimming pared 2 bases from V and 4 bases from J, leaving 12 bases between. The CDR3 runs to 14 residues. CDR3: CASSLLWGSYEQYF. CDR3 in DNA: TGTGCCAGCAGCTTACTATGGGGCTCGTACGAGCAGTACTTC.

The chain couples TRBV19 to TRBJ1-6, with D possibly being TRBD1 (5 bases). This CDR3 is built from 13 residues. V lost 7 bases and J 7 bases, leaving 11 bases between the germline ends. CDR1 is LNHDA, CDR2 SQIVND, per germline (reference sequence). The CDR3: CASMDIQNSPLHF. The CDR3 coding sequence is TGTGCCAGTATGGACATTCAGAATTCACCCCTCCACTTT.

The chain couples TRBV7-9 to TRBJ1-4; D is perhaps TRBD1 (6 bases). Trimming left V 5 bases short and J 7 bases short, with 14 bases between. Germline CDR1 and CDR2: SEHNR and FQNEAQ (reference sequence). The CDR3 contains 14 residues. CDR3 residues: CASSKVGAGEKLFF. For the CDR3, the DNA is TGTGCCAGCAGCAAAGTGGGGGCGGGTGAAAAACTGTTTTTT.